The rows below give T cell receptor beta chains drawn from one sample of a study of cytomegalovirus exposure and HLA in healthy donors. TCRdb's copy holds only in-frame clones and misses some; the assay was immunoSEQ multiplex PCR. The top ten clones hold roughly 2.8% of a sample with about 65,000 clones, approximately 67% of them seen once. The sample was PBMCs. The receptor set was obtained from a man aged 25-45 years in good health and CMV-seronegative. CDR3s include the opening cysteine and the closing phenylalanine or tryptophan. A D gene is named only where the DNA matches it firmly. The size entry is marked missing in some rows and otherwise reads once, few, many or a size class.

TGCAGCGTGCGCAGGGAGGACACCCCCTACGAGCAGTACTTC CSVRREDTPYEQYF few TRBJ2-7 . TRBV29-1
TGTGCCAGCAGCCCGGACTTCACACGACGGGGCTACACCTTC CASSPDFTRRGYTF . TRBJ1-2 . TRBV7-2
TGTGCCAGCAGTTGGACAGGGTCGAACACTGAAGCTTTCTTT CASSWTGSNTEAFF . TRBJ1-1 TRBD1 TRBV27
TGCAGCGTTGAAGATTTTCAGGGAGGTGGTACTGAAGCTTTCTTT CSVEDFQGGGTEAFF . TRBJ1-1 . TRBV29-1
TGTGCCACCAGCAGTACAGAGAACTATGGCTACACCTTC CATSSTENYGYTF once TRBJ1-2 . TRBV15
TGTGCCAGCAGCACCCAGCCGGGACTAGCGGTTAGCTCCTACAATGAGCAGTTCTTC CASSTQPGLAVSSYNEQFF . TRBJ2-1 TRBD2 TRBV7-2
TGTGCCAGCAGCTTTAGGACTAGCGGGGGCGGGGAGACCCAGTACTTC CASSFRTSGGGETQYF . TRBJ2-5 TRBD2 TRBV5-6
TGCGCCAGCAGTCAATCTGCCCAGGATCCCCCGGTAGAGACCCAGTACTTC CASSQSAQDPPVETQYF . TRBJ2-5 . TRBV23-1
TGTGCCAGCAGCCTTGAGGTAGATACGCAGTATTTT CASSLEVDTQYF once TRBJ2-3 . TRBV13
TGTGCCAGCAGCCGAACCGGAGGAGCTAATCGCTATGGCTACACCTTC CASSRTGGANRYGYTF . TRBJ1-2 . TRBV7-7
TGCAGCGTTGAACTCAGGACTTCTAACTATGGCTACACCTTC CSVELRTSNYGYTF . TRBJ1-2 . TRBV29-1
TGTGCCATCAGTGTAGTAGGGGGCTCGGATCAGCCCCAGCATTTT CAISVVGGSDQPQHF . TRBJ1-5 TRBD1 TRBV10-3
TGTGCCAGCAGTTACTCGGGGACAGACGTGAACACTGAAGCTTTCTTT CASSYSGTDVNTEAFF . TRBJ1-1 TRBD1 TRBV6-5
TGCGCCAGCAGCCTACGAGTTGACTACGAGCAGTACTTC CASSLRVDYEQYF . TRBJ2-7 . TRBV4-1
TGTGCCAGCACCCTTAACTATATGGCGGGCGAGCAGTACTTC CASTLNYMAGEQYF . TRBJ2-7 . TRBV27
TGCGCCAGCAGCCAAGATAAGACAGGGGGCGGCTATGGCTACACCTTC CASSQDKTGGGYGYTF . TRBJ1-2 TRBD1 TRBV4-1
TGTGCCACCGCAGAGGGCCGCCCAATGAACACTGAAGCTTTCTTT CATAEGRPMNTEAFF . TRBJ1-1 . TRBV15
TGTGCCAGCAGCAAGGAGACCTCCTACAATGAGCAGTTCTTC CASSKETSYNEQFF . TRBJ2-1 . TRBV9
TGTGCCAGCTCCCCATCGCGGGGGTACCAAGAGACCCAGTACTTC CASSPSRGYQETQYF . TRBJ2-5 TRBD2 TRBV18
TGCAGCGTTGTGACATTTATGGACAATGAGCAGTTCTTC CSVVTFMDNEQFF . TRBJ2-1 . TRBV29-1
TGTGCCAGCAGTGAAGGGACATACCCGTTCTTC CASSEGTYPFF . TRBJ2-1 . TRBV2
TGTGCCAGCAATAGGAACACTGAAGCTTTCTTT CASNRNTEAFF . TRBJ1-1 . TRBV6-5
TGTGCCAGCGGGAAGGTGGGGGCCGGGTACGAGCAGTACTTC CASGKVGAGYEQYF few TRBJ2-7 . TRBV27
TGCGCCAGCAGCCTCCGGACAGGGGGCCGATCGAACACTGAAGCTTTCTTT CASSLRTGGRSNTEAFF . TRBJ1-1 TRBD1 TRBV5-1
TGTGCCTGGGAACGAGCGGGGGGGCCGAATGAGCAGTTCTTC CAWERAGGPNEQFF . TRBJ2-1 TRBD2 TRBV30
TGTGCCAGCAGCTTAGTACTGGGGGGGAACACTGAAGCTTTCTTT CASSLVLGGNTEAFF few TRBJ1-1 . TRBV7-8
TGCGCCAGCAGCCCTCGGGACAGATCCTACGAGCAGTACTTC CASSPRDRSYEQYF . TRBJ2-7 TRBD1 TRBV5-1
TGTGCCAGCAGCCCCAGGGGCCTCAACCGGGCTGGGGCCAACGTCCTGACTTTC CASSPRGLNRAGANVLTF . TRBJ2-6 . TRBV11-2
TGTGCCAGCAGCCCGGGTCCGGGTGATACGCAGTATTTT CASSPGPGDTQYF . TRBJ2-3 . TRBV27
TGTGCCAGCAGCTTAAGGTCTGGGCTCTCCGGCTACACCTTC CASSLRSGLSGYTF . TRBJ1-2 . TRBV7-9
TGCAGCGCCGGGACAGGGGATTACGAGCAGTACTTC CSAGTGDYEQYF . TRBJ2-7 TRBD1 TRBV29-1
TGTGCCAGCTCACCGGGACAGATCTACCAAGAGACCCAGTACTTC CASSPGQIYQETQYF . TRBJ2-5 TRBD1 TRBV18
TGTGCCAGCAGACCTCGGACTAGCGATGAGCAGTTCTTC CASRPRTSDEQFF few TRBJ2-1 TRBD2 TRBV7-9
TGCAGCGCTTCGACAGGGAGGAACACTGAAGCTTTCTTT CSASTGRNTEAFF few TRBJ1-1 TRBD1 TRBV29-1
TGTGCCAGCAGCTTCGGGACAGGGTTCGGCTACACCTTC CASSFGTGFGYTF . TRBJ1-2 TRBD1 TRBV7-9
TGCAGCCCATGGACAGCTAACTATGGCTACACCTTC CSPWTANYGYTF few TRBJ1-2 . TRBV29-1
TGTGCCAGCAGTTACTCGATCGGGGCGGGGAGAGAGACCCAGTACTTC CASSYSIGAGRETQYF . TRBJ2-5 . TRBV6-5
TGCAGCGTTGTAGGGACTAGCGGGGGGCGGTACGAGCAGTACTTC CSVVGTSGGRYEQYF once TRBJ2-7 TRBD2 TRBV29-1
TGCGCCAGCAGCGACGGGACAGAATTTACCTACGAGCAGTACTTC CASSDGTEFTYEQYF . TRBJ2-7 TRBD1 TRBV5-1
TGTGCCAGCAGAAGGGACAGCAATTCACCCCTCCACTTT CASRRDSNSPLHF . TRBJ1-6 TRBD1 TRBV14
TGTGCCAGTAGTATCGGGACAGGGAACTACGAGCAGTACTTC CASSIGTGNYEQYF . TRBJ2-7 TRBD1 TRBV19
TGTGCCAGACGCCGGGACTACCAAGAGACCCAGTACTTC CARRRDYQETQYF few TRBJ2-5 . TRBV2